Given below is one TCR beta chain in context. As yet, its antigen is unknown. Template material for TCR beta VDJ and CDR3 profiling consisted of genomic DNA. TCRdb re-derived calls from the reads in MiXCR, one entry per CDR3 protein. The sample gives around 290,000 distinct CDR3 sequences, approximately 58% of which show up once; 1.3% is in the top ten. The sample originates from a study of CD8+CD57+ T cells in acquired aplastic anemia. Overall study: Each DNA sample taken from sorted CD4+ and CD8+ cells came to about 3.2 ug on average. Points from the study as a whole: Between patients and controls, CD8+ Simpson's diversity did not vary significantly.

Patients sequenced had flow cytometry evidence of CD8+CD57+ cell expansion. With no exception, the patients had severe acquired aplastic anemia. This sequence originates from a human donor with aplastic anemia. The sequenced sample consisted of sorted CD4+, CD8+, or CD8+CD57+ T cells (not recorded which) from PBMCs.

The CDR3 reads CASSLETSGSADTQYF. CDR3 DNA sequence: TGTGCCAGCAGCTTAGAGACTAGCGGGAGCGCAGATACGCAGTATTTT. The chain is built from TRBV7-8 and TRBJ2-3; 12 bases map to TRBD2. Trimming took 1 base from V and 4 from J; bases not matched to a gene: 3. Germline V gene sequence: CDR1 SGHVS, CDR2 FQNEAQ. The length of the CDR3 is 16 residues.